The entry that follows covers one TCR beta chain sequence. Its antigen is undetermined. The sample belongs to a study of T-cell reconstitution after alpha-beta-depleted transplantation in children. General study findings and limits: Where alpha-beta T cells came from about two months after transplant was reportedly several hundred expanded graft clones. Recipient T cells and thymic progenitors that survived were the source of the high TCRbeta diversity seen at day 60 in some patients. T-cell counts and diversity at one year following transplant were attributed mainly to newly produced T cells.

Using unique molecular identifiers, the investigators prepared the TCRbeta library. Each CDR3 protein is one row after TCRdb ran MiXCR on the PCR reads. Seen here are fewer than 700,000 distinct CDR3 sequences, about an eighth observed once, and the top ten hold 2% to 2.5%. Trimming shortened V by 5 bases and J by 3 bases, and 19 bases separated the two germline ends. The CDR3 contains 16 residues. CDR1 is KGHSH, CDR2 LQKENI, per germline. The gene calls are TRBV18 and TRBJ1-1; D remains ambiguous. The sample consisted of PBMCs, mostly from graft donor cells, taken 360 days after TCRalphabeta/CD19-depleted stem cell transplant. This TCR was recovered from a male patient younger than 18 who had a stem cell transplant for acute myeloid leukemia, so the T cells may come from the graft donor. The CDR3 DNA reads TGTGCCAGCTCAGGGATTCTCCAGAAGAAGGACACTGAAGCTTTCTTT. It encodes CASSGILQKKDTEAFF.